This entry is about one T cell receptor beta chain. This sample was taken from a study of OX40 agonist ivuxolimab in advanced cancers. Study details: Checkpoint inhibitors had been given previously to approximately 41% of patients.

The method was immunoSEQ multiplex PCR; TCRdb's version includes in-frame clones alone and lacks a portion of them. The sample lists about 13,000 clones, about 78% occurring once. Trimming shortened V by 0 bases and J by 3 bases, and 9 bases separated the two germline ends. Germline CDR1 MNHNS, CDR2 SASEGT. The CDR3 spans 15 residues. This clonotype originated in an adult with an advanced solid tumor such as melanoma, head and neck, liver or kidney cancer. The material was CD4+ or CD8+ T cells sorted from blood, obtained in a trial of the OX40 agonist ivuxolimab. This sequence joins TRBV6-1 and TRBJ1-5; possibly TRBD1 for D (5 bases). The CDR3 nucleotides are TGTGCCAGCAGTGAAGCTGATGGGGCCAATCAGCCCCAGCATTTT. Translation: CASSEADGANQPQHF.